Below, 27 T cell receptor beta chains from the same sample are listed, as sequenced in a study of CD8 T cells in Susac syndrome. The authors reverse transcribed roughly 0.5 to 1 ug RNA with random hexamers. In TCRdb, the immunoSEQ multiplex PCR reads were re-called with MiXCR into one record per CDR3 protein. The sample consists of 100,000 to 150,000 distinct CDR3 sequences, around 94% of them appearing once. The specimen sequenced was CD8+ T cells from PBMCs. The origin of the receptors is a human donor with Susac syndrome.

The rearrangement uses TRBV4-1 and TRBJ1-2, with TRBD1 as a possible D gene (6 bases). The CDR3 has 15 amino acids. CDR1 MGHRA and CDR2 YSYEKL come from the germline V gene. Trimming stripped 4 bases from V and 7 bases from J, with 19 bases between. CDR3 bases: TGCGCCAGCAGCCTCAGCCGGGACACCCAGCCTGGCTACACCTTC. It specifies CASSLSRDTQPGYTF.

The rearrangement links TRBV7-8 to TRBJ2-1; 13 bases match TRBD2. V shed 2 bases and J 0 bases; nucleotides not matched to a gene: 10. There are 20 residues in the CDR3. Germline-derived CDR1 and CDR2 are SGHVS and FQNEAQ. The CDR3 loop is CASSLSLGLAGLSSYNEQFF. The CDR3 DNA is TGTGCCAGCAGCTTATCTTTGGGACTAGCGGGACTTAGCTCCTACAATGAGCAGTTCTTC. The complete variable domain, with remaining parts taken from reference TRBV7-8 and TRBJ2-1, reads GAGVSQSPRYKVAKRGQDVALRCDPISGHVSLFWYQQALGQGPEFLTYFQNEAQLDKSGLPSDRFFAERPEGSVSTLKIQRTQQEDSAVYLCASSLSLGLAGLSSYNEQFFGPGTRLTVL.

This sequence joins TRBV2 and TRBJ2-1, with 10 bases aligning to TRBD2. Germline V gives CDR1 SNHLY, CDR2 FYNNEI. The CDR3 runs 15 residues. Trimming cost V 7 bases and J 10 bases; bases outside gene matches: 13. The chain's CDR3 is CASNPSGGDEPEQFF. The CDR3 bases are TGTGCCAGCAACCCCAGCGGGGGGGATGAACCGGAGCAGTTCTTC.

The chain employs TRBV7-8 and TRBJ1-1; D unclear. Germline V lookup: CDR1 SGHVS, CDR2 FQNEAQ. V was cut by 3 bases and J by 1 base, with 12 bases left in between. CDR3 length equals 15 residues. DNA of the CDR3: TGTGCCAGCAGCTTTTTGTCTGACCCGAACACTGAAGCTTTCTTT. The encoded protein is CASSFLSDPNTEAFF. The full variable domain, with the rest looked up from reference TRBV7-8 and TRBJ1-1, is GAGVSQSPRYKVAKRGQDVALRCDPISGHVSLFWYQQALGQGPEFLTYFQNEAQLDKSGLPSDRFFAERPEGSVSTLKIQRTQQEDSAVYLCASSFLSDPNTEAFFGQGTRLTVV.

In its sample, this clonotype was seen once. The CDR3 here is CASSPGTDYQPQHF. CDR3 nucleotides: TGTGCCAGCAGCCCGGGGACGGATTATCAGCCCCAGCATTTT. The V gene is TRBV7-9, the J gene TRBJ1-5; a weak D match, TRBD1 (5 bases). This CDR3 is 14 amino acids long. CDR1 SEHNR and CDR2 FQNEAQ come from the germline V gene (reference sequence). V was pared by 5 bases and J by 5 bases, with 13 bases between.

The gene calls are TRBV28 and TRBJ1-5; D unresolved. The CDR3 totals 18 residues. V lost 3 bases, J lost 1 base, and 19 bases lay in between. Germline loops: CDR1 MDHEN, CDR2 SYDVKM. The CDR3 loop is CASSLSGSGVLSNQPQHF. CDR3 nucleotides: TGTGCCAGCAGTTTGTCCGGGAGCGGGGTTTTGAGCAATCAGCCCCAGCATTTT.

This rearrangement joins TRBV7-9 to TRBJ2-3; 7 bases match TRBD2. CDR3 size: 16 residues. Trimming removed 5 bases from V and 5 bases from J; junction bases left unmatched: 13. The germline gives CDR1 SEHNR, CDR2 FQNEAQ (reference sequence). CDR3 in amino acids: CASSPPRAGVRDTQYF. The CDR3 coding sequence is TGTGCCAGCAGCCCCCCCCGCGCGGGAGTTCGAGATACGCAGTATTTT.

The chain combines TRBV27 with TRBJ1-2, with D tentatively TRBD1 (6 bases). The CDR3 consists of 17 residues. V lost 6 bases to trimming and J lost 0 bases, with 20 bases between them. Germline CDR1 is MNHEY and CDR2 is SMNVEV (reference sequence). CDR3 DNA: TGTGCCAGCAGACCAACCGGGTGGACAGAGGCTAACTATGGCTACACCTTC. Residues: CASRPTGWTEANYGYTF.

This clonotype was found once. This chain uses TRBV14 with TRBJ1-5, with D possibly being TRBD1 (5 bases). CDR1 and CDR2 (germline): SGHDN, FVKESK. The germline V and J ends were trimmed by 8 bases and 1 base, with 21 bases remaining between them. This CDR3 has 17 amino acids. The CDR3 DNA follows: TGTGCCAGCCCGGGTCCGCAGGGTTTTAGGAGCAATCAGCCCCAGCATTTT. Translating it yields CASPGPQGFRSNQPQHF.

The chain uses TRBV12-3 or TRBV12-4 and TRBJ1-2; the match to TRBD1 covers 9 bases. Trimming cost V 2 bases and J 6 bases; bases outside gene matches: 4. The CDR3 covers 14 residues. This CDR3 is CASSLLDRGNGYTF. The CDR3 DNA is TGTGCCAGCAGTTTACTGGACAGGGGCAATGGCTACACCTTC.

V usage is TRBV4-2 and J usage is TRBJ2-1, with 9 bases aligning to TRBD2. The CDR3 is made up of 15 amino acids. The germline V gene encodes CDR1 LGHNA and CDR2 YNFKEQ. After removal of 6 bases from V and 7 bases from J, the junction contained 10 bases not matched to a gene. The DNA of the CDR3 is TGTGCCAGCAGGCTTAGTAGCGGGAGTAATAATGAGCAGTTCTTC. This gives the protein CASRLSSGSNNEQFF.

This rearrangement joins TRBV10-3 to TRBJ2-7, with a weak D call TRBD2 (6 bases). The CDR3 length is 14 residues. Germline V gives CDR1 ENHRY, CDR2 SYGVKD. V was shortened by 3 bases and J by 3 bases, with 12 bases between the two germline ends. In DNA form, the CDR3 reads TGTGCCATCAGTGATGGTTGGCGGGACTACGAGCAGTACTTC. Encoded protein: CAISDGWRDYEQYF.

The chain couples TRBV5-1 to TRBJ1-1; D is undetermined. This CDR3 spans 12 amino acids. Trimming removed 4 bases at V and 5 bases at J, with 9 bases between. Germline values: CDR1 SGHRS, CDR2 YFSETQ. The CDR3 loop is CASSPETTEAFF. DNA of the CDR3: TGCGCCAGCAGCCCAGAGACTACTGAAGCTTTCTTT.

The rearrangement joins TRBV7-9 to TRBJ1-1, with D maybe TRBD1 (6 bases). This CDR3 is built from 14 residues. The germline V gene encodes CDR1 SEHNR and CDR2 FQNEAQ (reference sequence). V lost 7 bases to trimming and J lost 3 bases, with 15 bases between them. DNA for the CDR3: TGTGCCAGCACCCTCTCCAGGGGAGACACTGAAGCTTTCTTT. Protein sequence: CASTLSRGDTEAFF.

The CDR3 loop reads CASSLGDSSTEAFF. CDR3 in DNA: TGTGCCAGCAGCCTGGGAGACTCTAGCACTGAAGCTTTCTTT. The chain recombines TRBV5-4 with TRBJ1-1, with D uncertain. This CDR3 comprises 14 residues. V gave up 4 bases and J gave up 4 bases, with 14 bases separating them. The germline V gene has CDR1 SGHNT and CDR2 YYREEE (reference sequence).

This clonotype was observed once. CDR3 sequence: CATSPPQSPGREQYF. CDR3 DNA sequence: TGTGCCACCAGCCCCCCCCAGAGCCCGGGGCGGGAGCAGTACTTC. This chain links TRBV15 with TRBJ2-7, with D perhaps given as TRBD1 or TRBD2 (5 bases each). Trimming cost V 5 bases and J 7 bases, with 21 bases left between them. CDR3 length equals 15 residues. Germline lookup yields CDR1 LNHNV and CDR2 YYDKDF (reference sequence).

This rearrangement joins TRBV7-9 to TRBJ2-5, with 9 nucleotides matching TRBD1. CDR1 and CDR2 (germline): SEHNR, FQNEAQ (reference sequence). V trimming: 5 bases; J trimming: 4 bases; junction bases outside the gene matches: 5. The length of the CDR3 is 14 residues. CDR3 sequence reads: CASSRPGQGETQYF. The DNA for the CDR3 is TGTGCCAGCAGCCGACCGGGACAGGGAGAGACCCAGTACTTC.

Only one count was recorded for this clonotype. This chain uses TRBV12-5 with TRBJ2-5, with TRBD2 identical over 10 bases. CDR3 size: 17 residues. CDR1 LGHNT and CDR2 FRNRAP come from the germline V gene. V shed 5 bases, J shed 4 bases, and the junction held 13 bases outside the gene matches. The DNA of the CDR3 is TGTGCTAGTGGTCCTTTCTACAGGGGACTAGCGACAGAGACCCAGTACTTC. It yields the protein CASGPFYRGLATETQYF.

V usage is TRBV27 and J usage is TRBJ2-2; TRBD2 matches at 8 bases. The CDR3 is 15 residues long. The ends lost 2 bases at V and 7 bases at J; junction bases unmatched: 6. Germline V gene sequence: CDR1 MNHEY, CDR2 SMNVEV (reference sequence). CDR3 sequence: CASSLLSGGDGELFF. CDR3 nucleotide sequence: TGTGCCAGCAGTTTACTATCGGGGGGGGACGGGGAGCTGTTTTTT.

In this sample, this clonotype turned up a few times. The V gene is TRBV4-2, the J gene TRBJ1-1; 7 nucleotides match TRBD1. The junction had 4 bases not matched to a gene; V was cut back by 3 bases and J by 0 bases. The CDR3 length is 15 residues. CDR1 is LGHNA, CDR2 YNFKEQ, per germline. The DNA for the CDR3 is TGTGCCAGCAGCCAGGGGGACAGCTTGAACACTGAAGCTTTCTTT. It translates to CASSQGDSLNTEAFF.

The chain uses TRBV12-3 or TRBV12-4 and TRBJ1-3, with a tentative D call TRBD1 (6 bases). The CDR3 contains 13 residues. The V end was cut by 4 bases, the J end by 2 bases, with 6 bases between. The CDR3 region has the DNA TGTGCCAGCAGTTCAGGGGCTGGAAACACCATATATTTT. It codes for CASSSGAGNTIYF.

The CDR3 protein is CASSSAAGGGTGELFF. DNA of the CDR3: TGTGCCAGCAGCTCTGCGGCGGGGGGAGGCACCGGGGAGCTGTTTTTT. The chain employs TRBV27 and TRBJ2-2; 8 positions agree with TRBD2. V lost 6 bases, J lost 4 bases, and 10 bases stayed unmatched. The germline CDR1 and CDR2 sequences are MNHEY and SMNVEV (reference sequence). This CDR3 region has 16 residues.

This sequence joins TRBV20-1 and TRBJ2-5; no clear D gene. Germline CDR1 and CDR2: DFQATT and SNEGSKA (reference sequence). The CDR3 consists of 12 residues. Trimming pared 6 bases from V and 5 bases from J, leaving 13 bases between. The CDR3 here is CSATSDEETQYF. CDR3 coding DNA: TGCAGTGCAACCAGCGATGAGGAGACCCAGTACTTC.

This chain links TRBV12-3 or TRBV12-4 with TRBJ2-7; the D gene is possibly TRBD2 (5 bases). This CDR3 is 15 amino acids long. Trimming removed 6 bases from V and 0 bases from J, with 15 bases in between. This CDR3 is CASSSGNTVSYEQYF. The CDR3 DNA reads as TGTGCCAGCAGCTCGGGGAATACGGTCTCCTACGAGCAGTACTTC.

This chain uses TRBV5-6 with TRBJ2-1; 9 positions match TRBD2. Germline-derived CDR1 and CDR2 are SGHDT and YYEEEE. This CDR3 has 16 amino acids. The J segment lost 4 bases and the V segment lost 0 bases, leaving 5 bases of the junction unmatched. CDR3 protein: CASSLEGLAAYNEQFF. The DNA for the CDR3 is TGTGCCAGCAGCTTGGAGGGACTAGCAGCTTACAATGAGCAGTTCTTC.

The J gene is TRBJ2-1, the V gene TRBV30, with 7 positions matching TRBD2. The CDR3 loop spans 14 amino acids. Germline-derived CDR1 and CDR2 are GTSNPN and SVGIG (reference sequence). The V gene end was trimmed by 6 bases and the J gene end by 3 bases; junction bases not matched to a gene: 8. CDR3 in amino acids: CACTSDSNYNEQFF. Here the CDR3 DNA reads TGTGCCTGCACTAGCGACAGCAACTACAATGAGCAGTTCTTC.

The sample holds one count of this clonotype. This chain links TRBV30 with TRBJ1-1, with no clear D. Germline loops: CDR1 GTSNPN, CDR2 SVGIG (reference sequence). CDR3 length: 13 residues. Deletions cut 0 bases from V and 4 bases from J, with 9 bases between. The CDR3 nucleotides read TGTGCCTGGAGTGTATTAGAGGGCACTGAAGCTTTCTTT. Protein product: CAWSVLEGTEAFF.